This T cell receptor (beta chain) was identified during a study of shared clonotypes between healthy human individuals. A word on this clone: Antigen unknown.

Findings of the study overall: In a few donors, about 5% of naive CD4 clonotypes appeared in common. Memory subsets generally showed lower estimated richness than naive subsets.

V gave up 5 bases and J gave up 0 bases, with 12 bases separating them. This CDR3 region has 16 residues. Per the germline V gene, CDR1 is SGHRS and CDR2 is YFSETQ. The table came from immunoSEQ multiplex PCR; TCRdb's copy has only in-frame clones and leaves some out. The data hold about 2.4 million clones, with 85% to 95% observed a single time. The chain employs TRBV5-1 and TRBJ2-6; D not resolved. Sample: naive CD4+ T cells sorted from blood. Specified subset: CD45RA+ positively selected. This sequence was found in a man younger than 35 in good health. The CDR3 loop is CASSRDGSSGANVLTF. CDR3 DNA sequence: TGCGCCAGCAGTCGCGACGGAAGCTCTGGGGCCAACGTCCTGACTTTC.